This T cell receptor beta chain emerged from a study of blood T cells in healthy people across ages. Study details: There was about one barcoded beta molecule captured by template switching per two T cells.

Through a sample-barcoded 5' primer and a J-beta primer mix, a second PCR was run for roughly 6 to 12 cycles. One entry per CDR3 protein results from TCRdb running MiXCR on the 5' RACE reads. The sample shows roughly 550,000 distinct CDR3 sequences, less than 25% of them seen only once. Per sample, extraction of total RNA gave at least 5.5 micrograms in every case. The V end was cut by 1 base, the J end by 4 bases, with 11 bases between. The CDR3 covers 14 residues. Germline V gives CDR1 LGHNA, CDR2 YSLEER. These records were also assigned to another study, of T cells of mothers and their children. This second study says: Maternal samples each gave over 9.5 million TCR beta CDR3 reads, and child samples some 2.8 million each.

The TCR sequence derives from a boy under 18 in good health. The rearrangement joins TRBV4-3 to TRBJ2-7; no reliable D call. Sequencing used blood. CDR3 in DNA: TGCGCCAGCAGCCAAGGAAGGCGTGGTTACGAGCAGTACTTC. Translation: CASSQGRRGYEQYF.